This T cell receptor (beta chain) was captured by sequencing in a study of long-term antiretroviral therapy in people with HIV. Study findings and constraints: Data on ART adherence, viral resistance or therapy changes were unavailable.

To note about this clone: The antigen remains undetermined.

They ran version v3.0 of the immunoSEQ assay at survey level. For every sample, sequencing targeted roughly 40,000-50,000 T-cell genomes. Using immunoSEQ multiplex PCR, the repertoire was profiled, and TCRdb retains in-frame clones only, with some absent. The sample contains around 30,000 clones, about 95% of which appear only once. The CDR3 consists of 12 residues. The V gene's germline CDR1 is WSHSY and CDR2 SAAADI. V was pared by 10 bases and J by 4 bases, with 13 bases between. This chain links TRBV10-2 with TRBJ1-1, with unresolved D. This clonotype originated in a man younger than 45 with HIV. Sample: unsorted PBMCs, taken 6.6 years after starting antiretroviral therapy. The CDR3 DNA is TGCGCCACCTTGGCATGGGGCACTGAAGCTTTCTTT. As protein: CATLAWGTEAFF.